This T cell receptor (beta chain) was recorded in a study of cytomegalovirus exposure and HLA in healthy donors. The PCR ran on 60 Vbeta and 13 Jbeta primers. This table comes from immunoSEQ multiplex PCR, and its TCRdb copy is limited to in-frame clones, with some not included. The sample holds fewer than 300,000 clones, roughly 90% seen once. The CDR3 loop spans 17 amino acids. Germline V gives CDR1 SNHLY, CDR2 FYNNEI. J lost 1 base, V lost 5 bases, and 13 bases had no gene match. Study results and limitations: Presence/absence analyses supposed approximately even sequencing depth among donors. It was shown in a later analysis that HLA-associated TCR beta chains were more clonally expanded than other, equally common chains. Per a prior analysis, the majority of TCR beta V segments were productive roughly 90% or roughly 30% of the time.

This clone was found once. Its specificity is not known. The receptor's source is a man aged 35-49 years in good health and CMV-seropositive. The material sequenced was PBMCs. The genes are TRBV2 and TRBJ1-2; TRBD1 agrees at 7 bases. CDR3 DNA sequence: TGTGCCAGCAGTCAACTTCGTACAGGGGAGGTTAACTATGGCTACACCTTC. It codes for CASSQLRTGEVNYGYTF.